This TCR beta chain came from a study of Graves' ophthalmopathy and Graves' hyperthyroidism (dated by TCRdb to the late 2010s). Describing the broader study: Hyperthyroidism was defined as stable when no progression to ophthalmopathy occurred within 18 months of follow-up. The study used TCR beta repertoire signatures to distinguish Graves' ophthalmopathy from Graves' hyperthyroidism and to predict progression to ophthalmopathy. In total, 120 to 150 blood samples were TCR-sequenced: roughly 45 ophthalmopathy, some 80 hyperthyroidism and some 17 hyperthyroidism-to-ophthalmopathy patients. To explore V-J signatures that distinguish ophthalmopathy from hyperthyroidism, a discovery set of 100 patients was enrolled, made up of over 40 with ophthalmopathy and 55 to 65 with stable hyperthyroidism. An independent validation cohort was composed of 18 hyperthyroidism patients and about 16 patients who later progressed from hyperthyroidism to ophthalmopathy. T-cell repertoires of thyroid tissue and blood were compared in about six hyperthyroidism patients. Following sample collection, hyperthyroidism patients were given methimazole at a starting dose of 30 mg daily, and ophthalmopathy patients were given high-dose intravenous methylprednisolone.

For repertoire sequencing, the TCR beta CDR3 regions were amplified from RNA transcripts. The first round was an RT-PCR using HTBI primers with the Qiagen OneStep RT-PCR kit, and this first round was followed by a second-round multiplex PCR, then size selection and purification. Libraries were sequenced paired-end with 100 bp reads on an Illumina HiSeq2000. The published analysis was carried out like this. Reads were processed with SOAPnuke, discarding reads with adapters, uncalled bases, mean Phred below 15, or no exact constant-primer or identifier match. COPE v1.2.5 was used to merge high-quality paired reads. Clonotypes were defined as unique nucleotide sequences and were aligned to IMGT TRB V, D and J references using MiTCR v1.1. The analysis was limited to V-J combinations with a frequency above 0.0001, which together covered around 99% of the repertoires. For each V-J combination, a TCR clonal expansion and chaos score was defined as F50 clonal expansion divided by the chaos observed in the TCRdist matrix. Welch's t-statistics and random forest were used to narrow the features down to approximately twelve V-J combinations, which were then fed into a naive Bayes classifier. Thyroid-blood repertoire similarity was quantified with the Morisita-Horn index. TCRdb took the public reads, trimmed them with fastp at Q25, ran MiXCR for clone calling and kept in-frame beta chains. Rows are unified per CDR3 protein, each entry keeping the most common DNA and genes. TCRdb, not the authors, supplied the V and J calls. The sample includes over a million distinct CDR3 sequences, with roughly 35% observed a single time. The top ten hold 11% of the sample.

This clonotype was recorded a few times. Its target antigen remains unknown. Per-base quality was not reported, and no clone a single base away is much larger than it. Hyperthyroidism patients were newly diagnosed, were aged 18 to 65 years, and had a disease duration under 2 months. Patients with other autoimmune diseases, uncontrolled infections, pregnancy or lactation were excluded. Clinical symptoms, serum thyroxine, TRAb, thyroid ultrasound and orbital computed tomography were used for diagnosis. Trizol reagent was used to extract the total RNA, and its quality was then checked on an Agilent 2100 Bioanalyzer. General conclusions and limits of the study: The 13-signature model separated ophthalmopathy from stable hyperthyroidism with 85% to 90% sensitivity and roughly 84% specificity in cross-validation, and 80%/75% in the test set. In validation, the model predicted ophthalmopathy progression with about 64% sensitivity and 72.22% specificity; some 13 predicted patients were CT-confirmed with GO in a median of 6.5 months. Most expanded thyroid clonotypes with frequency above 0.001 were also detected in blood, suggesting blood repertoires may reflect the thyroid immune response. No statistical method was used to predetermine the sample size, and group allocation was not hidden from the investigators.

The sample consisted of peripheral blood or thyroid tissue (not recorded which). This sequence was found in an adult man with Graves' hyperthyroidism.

The DNA reads as follows: TGTGCCAGCAGCTTAGCGGGAGGGCCAAGGTCTTTAAAGACCCAGTACTTC. This codes for CASSLAGGPRSLKTQYF. The receptor chain draws on TRBV7-2 and TRBJ2-5, with 7 bases matching TRBD2. At the junction V is shortened by 0 bases and J by 6 bases; bases outside the gene matches: 13. The germline V gene yields SGHTA for CDR1 and FQGNSA for CDR2. The CDR3 covers 17 residues, taking in both the cysteine and the phenylalanine. Only CDR3 DNA remains: 51 bases, in frame from the first base.